These 13 T cell receptor beta chains originate from one sample sequenced in a study of human T cells and chemical hapten exposure. TCRdb analysed the RACE reads with MiXCR anew, one entry per CDR3 protein. The data hold around 110,000 distinct CDR3 sequences, with about an eighth observed a single time. The time point denotes: patch test 1, 2 weeks after DPC sensitization. As to treatment: therapeutic diphenylcyclopropenone sensitization with weekly scalp DPC. Sequenced here: whole blood, sampled in connection with sensitization to the hapten diphenylcyclopropenone (DPC). All receptors come from a woman in her 50s with alopecia areata. Some clones in this sample may be carry-over from other donors' samples.

This rearrangement joins TRBV20-1 to TRBJ1-5, with D tentatively TRBD1 (6 bases). The germline V gene has CDR1 DFQATT and CDR2 SNEGSKA (reference sequence). The V and J ends lost 3 bases and 1 base respectively, with 16 bases between them. The CDR3 has 16 amino acids. In DNA form, the CDR3 reads TGCAGTGCTAGGGTCAGGGGAAGGGGAAGCAATCAGCCCCAGCATTTT. Protein: CSARVRGRGSNQPQHF.

Concerning this clonotype: Given the absence of the conserved phenylalanine or tryptophan at the CDR3 end, a read error is likely. The rearrangement uses TRBV29-1 and TRBJ1-2; 10 positions match TRBD1. This CDR3 has 13 residues. The germline CDR1 and CDR2 sequences are SQVTM and ANQGSEA. V was clipped by 5 bases and J by 4 bases; unmatched bases: 4. The CDR3 here is CSVRQGASYGYTL. In nucleotides, the CDR3 is TGCAGCGTTCGACAGGGGGCTTCCTATGGCTACACCCTC.

The chain is built from TRBV7-2 and TRBJ2-5; D unclear. V shed 0 bases and J shed 0 bases, with 11 bases lying between them. The V gene's germline CDR1 is SGHTA and CDR2 FQGNSA. The CDR3 totals 16 residues. For the CDR3, the DNA is TGTGCCAGCAGCTTAGCGCACTGGGCAGACCAAGAGACCCAGTACTTC. The encoded protein is CASSLAHWADQETQYF.

This clonotype has a count of ten or more. The chain couples TRBV7-2 to TRBJ2-1; the D is unclear. Germline-derived CDR1 and CDR2 are SGHTA and FQGNSA. The CDR3 sequence is 16 residues long. The V and J ends lost 5 bases and 7 bases respectively, with 21 bases between them. The CDR3 DNA sequence: TGTGCCAGCAGCCTGAGTGAGTCCTCCACAGTGAATGAGCAGTTCTTC. The encoded protein is CASSLSESSTVNEQFF.

The rearrangement links TRBV20-1 to TRBJ2-7, with D possibly TRBD2 on 5 matching bases. The V end was cut by 5 bases, the J end by 7 bases, with 21 bases between. The length of the CDR3 is 14 residues. In germline, CDR1 is DFQATT, CDR2 SNEGSKA (reference sequence). As DNA, the CDR3 is TGCAGTGCTCCACTAACAACTAGGACGAAAGAGCAGTACTTC. It yields the protein CSAPLTTRTKEQYF.

V gene TRBV18 combines with J gene TRBJ2-3; D is undetermined. Germline V lookup: CDR1 KGHSH, CDR2 LQKENI. V lost 3 bases, J lost 5 bases, and 6 bases lay in between. The CDR3 contains 12 residues. The CDR3 is CASSPTGDTQYF. CDR3 nucleotides: TGTGCCAGCTCACCGACGGGAGATACGCAGTATTTT.

This clonotype was recorded a few times. The rearrangement uses TRBV5-1 and TRBJ2-5; D gene ambiguous. The CDR3 runs 15 residues. Germline lookup yields CDR1 SGHRS and CDR2 YFSETQ. Trimming took 7 bases from V and 1 from J, leaving 17 bases between them. The CDR3 loop reads CASGPQGFSQETQYF. CDR3 DNA sequence: TGCGCCAGCGGGCCGCAAGGGTTCAGCCAAGAGACCCAGTACTTC.

This chain joins TRBV29-1 and TRBJ1-2; D perhaps matches TRBD1 (5 bases). CDR3 size: 12 residues. Germline-derived CDR1 and CDR2 are SQVTM and ANQGSEA. V lost 0 bases and J lost 3, with 5 bases in between. The CDR3 DNA reads TGCAGCGTTGAAGAGGGGGACTATGGCTACACCTTC. This gives the protein CSVEEGDYGYTF. Looking up the rest from reference TRBV29-1 and TRBJ1-2 gives the full variable domain: SAVISQKPSRDICQRGTSLTIQCQVDSQVTMMFWYRQQPGQSLTLIATANQGSEATYESGFVIDKFPISRPNLTFSTLTVSNMSPEDSSIYLCSVEEGDYGYTFGSGTRLTVV.

This clonotype has more than one count but fewer than ten. The chain combines TRBV11-2 with TRBJ1-1; 7 positions agree with TRBD1. CDR1 is SGHAT and CDR2 is FQNNGV in the germline V gene. V shed 1 base and J 7 bases; nucleotides not matched to a gene: 6. The CDR3 contains 14 residues. The CDR3 DNA reads as TGTGCCAGCAGCTTAGCCAGGACAGGCAGTGAAGCTTTCTTT. The encoded protein is CASSLARTGSEAFF.

Points on this clonotype: This sequence may be a read error, since a much larger clone differs from it by one base. The rearrangement joins TRBV20-1 to TRBJ2-3, with D possibly being TRBD2 (5 bases). The germline V gene encodes CDR1 DFQATT and CDR2 SNEGSKA (reference sequence). The ends were cut back, 3 bases at V and 5 bases at J, with 18 bases in the middle. The CDR3 has 15 residues. As DNA, the CDR3 is TGCAGTGCTAGCGGGAATTTCGTCGGCAGAGATACGCAGTATTTT. Translating gives CSASGNFVGRDTQYF.

This sequence joins TRBV5-5 and TRBJ2-7; D possibly corresponds to TRBD1 (6 bases). The V gene lost 4 bases and the J gene lost 7 bases, with 21 bases spanning the gap. The CDR3 contains 15 residues. The germline V gene has CDR1 SGHKS and CDR2 YYEKEE (reference sequence). The CDR3: CASSDALRGSLEQYF. The CDR3 nucleotides are TGTGCCAGCAGCGACGCCTTGAGGGGGTCCCTGGAGCAGTACTTC.

This clonotype turned up a few times. The gene calls are TRBV28 and TRBJ1-2; D call uncertain. Trimming shortened V by 4 bases and J by 3 bases, and 15 bases separated the two germline ends. The CDR3 has 15 amino acids. In germline, CDR1 is MDHEN, CDR2 SYDVKM. Here the CDR3 reads CASSSPSGSHYGYTF. Here the CDR3 DNA reads TGTGCCAGCAGTTCCCCGTCCGGCTCACACTATGGCTACACCTTC.

This clonotype was observed a single time. This chain links TRBV29-1 with TRBJ1-1; D is unresolved. From germline, CDR1 is SQVTM and CDR2 ANQGSEA. With 7 bases removed from V and 11 bases from J, the gap between germline ends came to 17 bases. There are 11 residues in the CDR3. DNA of the CDR3: TGCAGCGCGAGAGACAACCGATGGGCTTTCTTT. Protein: CSARDNRWAFF.